These 28 T cell receptor beta chains share one sample of origin, sequenced in a study of blood T cell repertoires in COVID-19. The assay was immunoSEQ multiplex PCR, and TCRdb's table has in-frame clones only and misses some. The top ten clones hold 37% of a sample with about 150,000 clones, around 86% of them seen once. The sequenced sample consisted of peripheral blood. These receptors were obtained from a man in his fifties or sixties who had recovered from COVID-19.

This clone was detected only once. The junction differs from germline at one of its ends, possibly a read error. V is TRBV10-1 and J is TRBJ2-3, with D hard to call. The germline V gene has CDR1 WNHNN and CDR2 SYGVQD (reference sequence). The CDR3 is made up of 12 amino acids. The CDR3 sequence: CASSESSDMQYF. The CDR3 DNA reads TGCGCCAGCAGTGAGTCGTCAGATATGCAGTATTTT.

CDR3 sequence (DNA): TGTGCCAGTAGGACTACTACAGGGGGGGTCGAGTATGGCTACACCTTC. Amino acids: CASRTTTGGVEYGYTF. V usage is TRBV19 and J usage is TRBJ1-2, with 8 bases identical to TRBD1. CDR3 size: 16 residues. CDR1 is LNHDA and CDR2 is SQIVND in the germline V gene (reference sequence). The V and J ends lost 6 bases and 5 bases, in that order; junction bases with no gene match: 14.

The chain recombines TRBV30 with TRBJ1-1, with a tentative D call TRBD1 (5 bases). There are 12 residues in the CDR3. Germline loops: CDR1 GTSNPN, CDR2 SVGIG (reference sequence). Trimming shortened V by 3 bases and J by 4 bases, and 9 bases separated the two germline ends. This chain's CDR3 is CAWRDIATEAFF. CDR3 coding DNA: TGTGCCTGGAGGGACATTGCCACTGAAGCTTTCTTT. Based on the CDR3 plus reference TRBV30 and TRBJ1-1, the full variable domain is SQTIHQWPATLVQPVGSPLSLECTVEGTSNPNLYWYRQAAGRGLQLLFYSVGIGQISSEVPQNLSASRPQDRQFILSSKKLLLSDSGFYLCAWRDIATEAFFGQGTRLTVV.

This clone was detected once. CDR3 sequence reads: CASSRGPTYEQYF. CDR3 DNA: TGTGCCAGCAGCCGCGGCCCCACCTACGAGCAGTACTTC. The chain links TRBV5-5 to TRBJ2-7; D is ambiguous. Trimming pared 4 bases from V and 2 bases from J, leaving 10 bases between. Germline V CDR1 and CDR2: SGHKS, YYEKEE (reference sequence). There are 13 residues in the CDR3.

V usage is TRBV9 and J usage is TRBJ2-5; D gene ambiguous. Germline-derived CDR1 and CDR2 are SGDLS and YYNGEE. This CDR3 has 13 residues. Trimming removed 7 bases at V and 5 bases at J, with 15 bases between. CDR3 in DNA: TGTGCCAGCCCGACTGGAGAGGAGGAGACCCAGTACTTC. This gives the protein CASPTGEEETQYF.

The J gene is TRBJ2-1, the V gene TRBV20-1, with TRBD2 as a possible D gene (6 bases). The germline V gene encodes CDR1 DFQATT and CDR2 SNEGSKA (reference sequence). V was clipped by 3 bases and J by 1 base, with 16 bases between them. CDR3 length: 16 amino acids. Here the CDR3 reads CSASDAGTGSYNEQFF. The CDR3 nucleotides read TGCAGTGCTAGTGACGCCGGGACTGGGTCCTACAATGAGCAGTTCTTC.

V and J are TRBV12-5 and TRBJ1-1; a weak D match, TRBD1 (5 bases). Germline values: CDR1 LGHNT, CDR2 FRNRAP. V lost 3 bases and J lost 1, with 12 bases in between. The CDR3 spans 15 residues. The CDR3 DNA is TGTGCTAGTGGTTTATCCTCGGGGGAGAACACTGAAGCTTTCTTT. Translating gives CASGLSSGENTEAFF.

This chain uses TRBV5-5 with TRBJ1-5; D gene uncertain. The CDR3 runs 14 residues. The germline V gene encodes CDR1 SGHKS and CDR2 YYEKEE (reference sequence). Deletions cut 0 bases from V and 3 bases from J, with 7 bases between. In nucleotides, the CDR3 is TGTGCCAGCAGCTTGGCGGGAGTCAATCAGCCCCAGCATTTT. Its translation is CASSLAGVNQPQHF.

This chain links TRBV6-2 or TRBV6-3 with TRBJ1-1; TRBD1 is a possible D gene (6 bases). Looked up from germline, CDR1 is MNHEY and CDR2 is SVGEGT. The CDR3 is made up of 14 amino acids. The V gene lost 6 bases and the J gene lost 3 bases, with 14 bases spanning the gap. The CDR3 coding sequence is TGTGCCAGCAGCAGCGACAGGTGGGACACTGAAGCTTTCTTT. Its translation: CASSSDRWDTEAFF.

The chain carries TRBV30 and TRBJ2-4; D not resolved. Trimming removed 0 bases from V and 0 bases from J, with 9 bases in between. The CDR3 sequence is 15 residues long. Germline assignment: CDR1 GTSNPN and CDR2 SVGIG (reference sequence). CDR3 DNA: TGTGCCTGGAGTGTATCCAGGCTAGCCAAAAACATTCAGTACTTC. Protein sequence: CAWSVSRLAKNIQYF.

The chain is built from TRBV7-9 and TRBJ1-2, with 9 bases fitting TRBD1. The CDR3 sequence is 15 residues long. With 4 bases clipped from V and 1 base from J, the junction kept 4 bases outside the gene matches. Germline V lookup: CDR1 SEHNR, CDR2 FQNEAQ (reference sequence). The CDR3 bases are TGTGCCAGCAGCTCCGGGACAGGGATTAACTATGGCTACACCTTC. Encoded protein: CASSSGTGINYGYTF.

V usage is TRBV18 and J usage is TRBJ1-1, with a weak D call TRBD1 (6 bases). The CDR3 is made up of 16 amino acids. CDR1 KGHSH and CDR2 LQKENI come from the germline V gene. The ends were cut back, 2 bases at V and 0 bases at J, with 13 bases in the middle. The CDR3 is CASSPIFGQLNTEAFF. DNA of the CDR3: TGTGCCAGCTCACCAATTTTCGGACAGTTGAACACTGAAGCTTTCTTT.

This clone was counted a single time. The rearrangement joins TRBV9 to TRBJ1-4; D is undetermined. The length of the CDR3 is 14 residues. In germline, CDR1 is SGDLS, CDR2 YYNGEE. Deletions cut 0 bases from V and 3 bases from J, with 6 bases between. The CDR3 sequence is CASSVGQPNEKLFF. The CDR3 region has the DNA TGTGCCAGCAGCGTAGGACAACCTAATGAAAAACTGTTTTTT. Variable domain in full (rest from reference TRBV9 and TRBJ1-4): DSGVTQTPKHLITATGQRVTLRCSPRSGDLSVYWYQQSLDQGLQFLIQYYNGEERAKGNILERFSAQQFPDLHSELNLSSLELGDSALYFCASSVGQPNEKLFFGSGTQLSVL.

For the CDR3, the DNA is TGTGCCAGCAGTTACGGGGACAGGGATGGTGAAGCTTTCTTT. This gives the protein CASSYGDRDGEAFF. This rearrangement joins TRBV6-5 to TRBJ1-1, with 9 nucleotides matching TRBD1. V shed 2 bases and J 7 bases; nucleotides not matched to a gene: 5. Germline assignment: CDR1 MNHEY and CDR2 SVGAGI. The CDR3 totals 14 residues.

The chain uses TRBV9 and TRBJ1-6; possible D gene TRBD1, 5 bases. Trimming left V 4 bases short and J 6 bases short, with 8 bases between. CDR3 size: 13 residues. CDR1 is SGDLS, CDR2 YYNGEE, per germline. Here the CDR3 reads CASSPRGNSPLHF. The CDR3 coding sequence is TGTGCCAGCAGCCCAAGGGGTAATTCACCCCTCCACTTT.

The V gene is TRBV11-2, the J gene TRBJ2-7, with a possible D match to TRBD2 (5 bases). CDR1 SGHAT and CDR2 FQNNGV come from the germline V gene. The V end lost 5 bases, the J end lost 2 bases, and 19 bases lay between the germline ends. This CDR3 is built from 16 residues. CDR3 amino acids: CASSGEGRTDTYEQYF. The CDR3 coding sequence is TGTGCCAGCAGCGGAGAGGGCCGGACGGATACCTACGAGCAGTACTTC.

V gene TRBV7-9 combines with J gene TRBJ1-1; 11 bases map to TRBD1. The germline CDR1 and CDR2 sequences are SEHNR and FQNEAQ (reference sequence). This CDR3 region has 17 residues. The J segment lost 1 base and the V segment lost 2 bases, leaving 6 bases of the junction unmatched. CDR3 nucleotides: TGTGCCAGCAGCTTAAGGAGGACAGGGGGCGGGAACACTGAAGCTTTCTTT. Translation gives CASSLRRTGGGNTEAFF.

The chain employs TRBV18 and TRBJ2-2; the D is unclear. V was trimmed by 4 bases and J by 0 bases, leaving 15 bases between them. This CDR3 is built from 17 residues. CDR1 and CDR2 (germline): KGHSH, LQKENI. The CDR3 DNA is TGTGCCAGCTCACTGGTCAGCGTAATATCGAACACCGGGGAGCTGTTTTTT. It yields the protein CASSLVSVISNTGELFF.

This clone was counted a few times. The chain uses TRBV27 and TRBJ2-7; 10 bases are shared with TRBD1. CDR1 MNHEY and CDR2 SMNVEV come from the germline V gene (reference sequence). Germline trimming cut 7 bases from V and 4 bases from J; bases unmatched to any gene: 4. This CDR3 has 13 amino acids. CDR3 DNA sequence: TGTGCCAGCACCCCGGGACAGGGGTACGAGCAGTACTTC. Encoded protein: CASTPGQGYEQYF.

The chain uses TRBV5-6 and TRBJ2-2; 7 bases are shared with TRBD1. The CDR3 loop spans 15 amino acids. CDR1 is SGHDT and CDR2 is YYEEEE in the germline V gene. V lost 2 bases to trimming and J lost 3 bases; unmatched junction nucleotides: 4. The CDR3 DNA reads as TGTGCCAGCAGCTTAGGGACAGCGTACACCGGGGAGCTGTTTTTT. Translating gives CASSLGTAYTGELFF.

The V call is TRBV6-5, the J call TRBJ2-3, with a weak D call TRBD1 (5 bases). V was trimmed by 7 bases and J by 4 bases, leaving 18 bases between them. Germline CDR1 and CDR2: MNHEY and SVGAGI. CDR3 size: 15 residues. The CDR3: CASTPNVAGSDTQYF. CDR3 nucleotides: TGTGCCAGCACTCCGAACGTGGCAGGGTCAGATACGCAGTATTTT.

This clone was recorded once. V and J are TRBV4-2 and TRBJ2-3; 11 bases fit TRBD2. The V gene's germline CDR1 is LGHNA and CDR2 YNFKEQ. The CDR3 has 19 residues. Germline trimming cut 0 bases from V and 0 bases from J; bases unmatched to any gene: 8. The CDR3 protein is CASSQDRGSGGVSTDTQYF. The CDR3 nucleotides read TGTGCCAGCAGCCAAGATCGCGGTAGCGGGGGGGTAAGCACAGATACGCAGTATTTT.

V and J are TRBV10-3 and TRBJ1-2; 11 bases are a match to TRBD1. The ends lost 4 bases at V and 12 bases at J; junction bases unmatched: 4. The CDR3 extends over 12 amino acids. CDR1 is ENHRY and CDR2 is SYGVKD in the germline V gene. CDR3 in DNA: TGTGCCATCAGTGGGACAGGGGGCGATCACACCTTC. This encodes CAISGTGGDHTF.

The chain carries TRBV7-9 and TRBJ1-4; 7 nucleotides line up with TRBD1. The CDR3 has 14 amino acids. CDR1 is SEHNR, CDR2 FQNEAQ, per germline (reference sequence). V shed 3 bases, J shed 8 bases, and the junction held 6 bases outside the gene matches. CDR3 sequence (DNA): TGTGCCAGCAGCTTCGACAGGGTAGGCGAAAAACTGTTTTTT. Amino acids: CASSFDRVGEKLFF.

The chain has TRBV7-6 and TRBJ2-3; 15 bases align to TRBD2. Germline CDR1 is SGHVS and CDR2 is FNYEAQ. The V and J ends lost 1 base and 2 bases, in that order; junction bases with no gene match: 13. The CDR3 spans 21 residues. CDR3 bases: TGTGCCAGCAGCTTAGGGCGGGGACTAGCGGGGGGTCCTGCTAACACAGATACGCAGTATTTT. Its translation: CASSLGRGLAGGPANTDTQYF.

The V and J genes are TRBV5-1 and TRBJ2-7, with 14 bases that match TRBD2. Germline lookup yields CDR1 SGHRS and CDR2 YFSETQ. The V segment lost 5 bases and the J segment 1 base; nucleotides outside the gene matches: 5. This CDR3 spans 16 amino acids. The CDR3 region is CASRKGLAGGSYEQYF. In nucleotides, the CDR3 is TGCGCCAGCAGAAAAGGACTAGCGGGGGGTTCCTACGAGCAGTACTTC. The complete variable domain, with remaining parts taken from reference TRBV5-1 and TRBJ2-7, reads KAGVTQTPRYLIKTRGQQVTLSCSPISGHRSVSWYQQTPGQGLQFLFEYFSETQRNKGNFPGRFSGRQFSNSRSEMNVSTLELGDSALYLCASRKGLAGGSYEQYFGPGTRLTVT.

The genes are TRBV2 and TRBJ1-5, with D possibly being TRBD1 (6 bases). The CDR3 has 16 residues. V lost 5 bases and J 4 bases, leaving 18 bases between the germline ends. Per the germline V gene, CDR1 is SNHLY and CDR2 is FYNNEI. The CDR3 coding sequence is TGTGCCAGCAGTTCAAGCCGAACTAGGGGGAATCAGCCCCAGCATTTT. Protein: CASSSSRTRGNQPQHF.

The chain uses TRBV19 and TRBJ1-4; 7 bases fit TRBD1. This CDR3 is 14 amino acids long. Germline CDR1 is LNHDA and CDR2 is SQIVND (reference sequence). V lost 3 bases, J lost 11 bases, and 9 bases stayed unmatched. The DNA for the CDR3 is TGTGCCAGTAGTATCGGACAGGTCCGCGAGAAACTGTTTTTT. This encodes CASSIGQVREKLFF.